The subject of this entry is one TCR beta chain. The entry originates in a study of blood T cell repertoires in COVID-19. Turning to the study itself: COVID-19 samples, acute and convalescent, were from the United States, Italy and Spain. Sample material is recorded as cDNA or gDNA derived from T cells, B-cell-depleted T cells, or PBMCs.

Only in-frame clones appear in the TCRdb table, and some are missing; sequencing was by immunoSEQ multiplex PCR. The table has around 210,000 clones, approximately 86% seen once. Those enrolled in Seattle joined during active infection and were followed longitudinally afterward. In germline, CDR1 is MNHEY, CDR2 SVGAGI. This CDR3 spans 15 amino acids. Trimming took 4 bases from V and 9 from J; bases not matched to a gene: 14. The receptor comes from a man aged 55 to 69 with COVID-19, enrolled during active disease. The sequencing input was peripheral blood. The chain is built from TRBV6-5 and TRBJ2-7; 8 positions match TRBD1. The CDR3: CASSSGAGGRTGQYF. The CDR3 DNA is TGTGCCAGCAGTTCCGGGGCAGGGGGCAGGACTGGGCAGTACTTC.